This TCR beta chain stems from a study of blood T cell repertoires in COVID-19 (dated by TCRdb to 2019 to 2021). Context from the whole study: Collaborator samples came from the United States, Italy and Spain and covered acute and convalescent phases of COVID-19. The material from the prospective study consisted of cDNA or gDNA derived from T cells, B-cell-depleted T cells, or PBMCs. Samples were obtained from the ongoing ImmuneRACE study (first 160 participants) and from about 1,300 subjects provided by 6 global collaborators. A freely available public database, intended as a resource for researchers studying the immune response to SARS-CoV-2, is where the repertoires were released. HLA class I and class II types, where available, came from metadata supplied by the sample provider rather than from assay-based typing. Subjects who had been exposed to COVID-19, were actively infected with it, or had recovered from it provided the deeply sampled blood TCRbeta repertoires that made up the dataset. A de-identified subject ID, COVID-19 status, age in years and sex were almost always included in the sample metadata. What the work shows at the level of the full study, not this receptor alone: The quantity of clinical and demographic metadata differed by source and by participant and was supplied without curation.

A second Seattle source provided samples from volunteer blood donors who had recovered from COVID-19. Each collaborating institution followed its own protocols to collect whole blood in K2EDTA tubes. For TCRbeta analysis, collaborator samples were shipped as frozen whole blood, as isolated PBMCs, or as DNA extracted from either sample type. TCRbeta CDR3 regions were amplified from genomic DNA using the immunoSEQ Assay, a bias-controlled multiplex PCR. For the original study's pipeline: Within the assay, amplification of reference gene primers was used to estimate how many nucleated cells each sample contained. To quantify the absolute abundance of each unique TCRbeta CDR3 rearrangement, sequence reads were collapsed and filtered. For each sample, productive Simpson clonality was calculated by taking the square root of Simpson's diversity index across productive rearrangements. The source is immuneACCESS, and TCRdb retained only in-frame sequences with V and J called. Part of the clones is not carried over; for the studies checked, unresolved V genes explain less than half of this, and the remainder is unexplained. V, J and clone size are taken as reported in that table, and D and trimming were inferred from the DNA itself. In all, the sample holds hundreds of thousands of clones, and about 87% of those were seen once. More than 6.5% of the sample is taken by the ten largest.

Comments on this clone: Its antigen specificity is not known. No base quality information exists; no much larger clone differs at one position.

Sequenced: peripheral blood. The receptor's source is a woman in her thirties who had recovered from COVID-19.

The CDR3 has the sequence CASSLEGVGVGADTQYF. Here is the DNA: TGTGCCAGCAGCTTGGAGGGGGTGGGGGTTGGCGCAGATACGCAGTATTTT. This chain is built from TRBV5-4 and TRBJ2-3, and TRBD1 may be the D gene, going by 6 matching bases. Counted from cysteine to phenylalanine, this CDR3 has 17 amino acids. The DNA shown is the 51-base CDR3, in frame from base 1. The germline V gene encodes CDR1 SGHNT and CDR2 YYREEE (reference sequence). V was cut back by 0 bases and J by 4 bases, leaving a gap of 18 bases between them.